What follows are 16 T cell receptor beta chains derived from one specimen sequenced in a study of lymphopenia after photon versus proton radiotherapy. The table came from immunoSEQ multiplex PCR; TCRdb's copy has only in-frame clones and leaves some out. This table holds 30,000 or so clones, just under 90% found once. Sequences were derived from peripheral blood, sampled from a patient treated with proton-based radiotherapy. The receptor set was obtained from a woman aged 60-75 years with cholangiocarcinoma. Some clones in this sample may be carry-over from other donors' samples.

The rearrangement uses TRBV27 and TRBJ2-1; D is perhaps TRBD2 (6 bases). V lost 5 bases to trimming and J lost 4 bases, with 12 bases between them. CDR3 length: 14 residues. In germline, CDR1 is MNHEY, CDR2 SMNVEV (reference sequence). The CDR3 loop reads CASSGAGRYNEQFF. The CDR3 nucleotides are TGTGCCAGCAGTGGAGCGGGCAGATACAATGAGCAGTTCTTC.

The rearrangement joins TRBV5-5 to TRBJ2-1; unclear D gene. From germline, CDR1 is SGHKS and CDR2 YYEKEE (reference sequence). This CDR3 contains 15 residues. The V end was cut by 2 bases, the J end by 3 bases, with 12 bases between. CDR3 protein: CASSFYSGYYNEQFF. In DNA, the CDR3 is TGTGCCAGCAGCTTCTACTCCGGGTACTACAATGAGCAGTTCTTC.

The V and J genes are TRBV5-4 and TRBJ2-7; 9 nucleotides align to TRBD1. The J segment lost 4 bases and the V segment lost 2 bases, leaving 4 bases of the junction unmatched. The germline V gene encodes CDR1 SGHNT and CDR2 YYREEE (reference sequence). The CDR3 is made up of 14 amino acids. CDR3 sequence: CASSFQGQGYEQYF. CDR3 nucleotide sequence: TGTGCCAGCAGCTTCCAGGGACAGGGTTACGAGCAGTACTTC. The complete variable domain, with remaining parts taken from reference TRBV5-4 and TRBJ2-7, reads ETGVTQSPTHLIKTRGQQVTLRCSSQSGHNTVSWYQQALGQGPQFIFQYYREEENGRGNFPPRFSGLQFPNYSSELNVNALELDDSALYLCASSFQGQGYEQYFGPGTRLTVT.

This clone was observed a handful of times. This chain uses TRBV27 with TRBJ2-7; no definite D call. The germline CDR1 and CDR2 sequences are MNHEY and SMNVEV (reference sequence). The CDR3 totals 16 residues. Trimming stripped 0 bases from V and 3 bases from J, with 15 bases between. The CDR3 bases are TGTGCCAGCAGTTTATCGGGTGGCAGAGAGTACTACGAGCAGTACTTC. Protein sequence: CASSLSGGREYYEQYF.

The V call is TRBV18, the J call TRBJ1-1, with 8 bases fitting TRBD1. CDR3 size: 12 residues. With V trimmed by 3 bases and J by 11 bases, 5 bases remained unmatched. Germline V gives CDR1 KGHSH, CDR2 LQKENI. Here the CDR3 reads CASSPDRDEAFF. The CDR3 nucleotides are TGTGCCAGCTCACCGGACAGGGATGAGGCTTTCTTT.

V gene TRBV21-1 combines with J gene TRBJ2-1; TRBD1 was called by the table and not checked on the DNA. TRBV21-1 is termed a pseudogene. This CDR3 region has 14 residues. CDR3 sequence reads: CASTPQDRSNEQFF. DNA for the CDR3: TGTGCCAGCACCCCCCAAGACAGGAGCAATGAGCAGTTCTTC.

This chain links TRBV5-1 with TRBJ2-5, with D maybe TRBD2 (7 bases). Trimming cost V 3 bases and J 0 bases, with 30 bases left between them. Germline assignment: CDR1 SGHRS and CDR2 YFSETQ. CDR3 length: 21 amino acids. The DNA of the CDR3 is TGCGCCAGCAGCTGGGGGCGGATGGGACTAAGTTCCCCGACGTACCAAGAGACCCAGTACTTC. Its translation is CASSWGRMGLSSPTYQETQYF.

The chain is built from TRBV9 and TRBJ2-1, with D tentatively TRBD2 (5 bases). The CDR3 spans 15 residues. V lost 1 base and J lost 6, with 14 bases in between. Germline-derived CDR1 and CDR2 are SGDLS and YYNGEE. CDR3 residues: CASSVRAAFGNEQFF. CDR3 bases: TGTGCCAGCAGCGTAAGAGCGGCCTTCGGCAATGAGCAGTTCTTC.

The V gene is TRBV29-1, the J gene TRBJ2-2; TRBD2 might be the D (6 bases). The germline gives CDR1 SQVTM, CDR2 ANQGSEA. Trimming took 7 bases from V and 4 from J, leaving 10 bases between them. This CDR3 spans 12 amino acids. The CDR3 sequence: CSGRDSTGELFF. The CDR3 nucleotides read TGCAGCGGGCGGGACTCCACCGGGGAGCTGTTTTTT.

CDR3 amino acids: CASSAGTRETQYF. The CDR3 DNA follows: TGTGCCAGCTCAGCGGGCACCCGAGAGACCCAGTACTTC. The chain carries TRBV7-2 and TRBJ2-5; perhaps TRBD2 as D (6 bases). Trimming took off 8 bases at V and 4 bases at J, with 14 bases between the two ends. There are 13 residues in the CDR3. Germline V gene data show CDR1 as SGHTA and CDR2 as FQGNSA.

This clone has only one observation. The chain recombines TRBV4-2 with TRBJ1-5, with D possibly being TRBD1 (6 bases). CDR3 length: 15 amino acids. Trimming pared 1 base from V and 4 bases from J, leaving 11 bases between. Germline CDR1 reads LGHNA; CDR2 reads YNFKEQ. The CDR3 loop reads CASSQVSQGNQPQHF. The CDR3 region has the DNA TGTGCCAGCAGCCAAGTTTCCCAGGGGAATCAGCCCCAGCATTTT.

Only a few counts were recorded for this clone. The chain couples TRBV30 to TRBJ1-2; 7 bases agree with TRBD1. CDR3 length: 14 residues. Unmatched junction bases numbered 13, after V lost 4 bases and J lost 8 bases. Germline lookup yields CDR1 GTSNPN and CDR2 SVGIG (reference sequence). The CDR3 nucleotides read TGTGCCTGGAATGCCGGGACAGATGTTGGAGGCTACACCTTC. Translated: CAWNAGTDVGGYTF.

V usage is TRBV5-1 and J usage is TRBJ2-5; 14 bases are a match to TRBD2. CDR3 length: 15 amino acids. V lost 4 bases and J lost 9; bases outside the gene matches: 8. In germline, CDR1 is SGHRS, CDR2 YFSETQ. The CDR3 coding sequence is TGCGCCAGCAGCCTCGGGACTAGCGGGGGAGTATCCCAGTACTTC. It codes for CASSLGTSGGVSQYF.

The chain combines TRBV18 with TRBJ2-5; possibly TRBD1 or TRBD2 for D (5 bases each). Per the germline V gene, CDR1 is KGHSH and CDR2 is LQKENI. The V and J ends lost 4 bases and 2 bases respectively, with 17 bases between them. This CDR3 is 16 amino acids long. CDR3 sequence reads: CASSRIWDGAQETQYF. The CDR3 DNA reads TGTGCCAGCTCACGTATCTGGGACGGAGCTCAAGAGACCCAGTACTTC.

The chain's CDR3 is CSAPRGETQYF. The CDR3 coding sequence is TGCAGTGCACCCCGGGGGGAGACCCAGTACTTC. V gene TRBV20-1 combines with J gene TRBJ2-5; perhaps TRBD2 as D (6 bases). The ends were cut back, 6 bases at V and 5 bases at J, with 10 bases in the middle. The CDR3 length is 11 residues. Germline V lookup: CDR1 DFQATT, CDR2 SNEGSKA (reference sequence).

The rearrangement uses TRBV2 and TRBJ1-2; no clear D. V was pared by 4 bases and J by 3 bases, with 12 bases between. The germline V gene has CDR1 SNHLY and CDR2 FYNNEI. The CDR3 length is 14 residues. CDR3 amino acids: CASSARAQDYGYTF. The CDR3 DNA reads TGTGCCAGCAGTGCCCGGGCTCAGGACTATGGCTACACCTTC.